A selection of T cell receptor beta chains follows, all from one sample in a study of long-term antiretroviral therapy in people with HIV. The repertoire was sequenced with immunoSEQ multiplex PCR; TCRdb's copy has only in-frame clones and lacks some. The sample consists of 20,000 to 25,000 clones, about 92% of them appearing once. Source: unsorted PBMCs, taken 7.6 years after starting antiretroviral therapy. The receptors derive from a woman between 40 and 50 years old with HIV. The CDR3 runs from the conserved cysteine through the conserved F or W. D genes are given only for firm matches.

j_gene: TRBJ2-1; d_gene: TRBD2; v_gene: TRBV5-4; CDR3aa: CASRALRGGSHEQFF; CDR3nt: TGTGCCAGCAGAGCCCTTCGGGGGGGCAGCCATGAGCAGTTCTTC
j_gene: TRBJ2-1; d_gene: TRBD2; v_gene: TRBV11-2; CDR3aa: CASSPGLAGGLGNEQFF; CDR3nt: TGTGCCAGCAGCCCTGGACTAGCGGGGGGCCTAGGCAATGAGCAGTTCTTC
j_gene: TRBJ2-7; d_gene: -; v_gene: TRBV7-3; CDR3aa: CASSPGVGGDEQYF; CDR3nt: TGTGCCAGCAGCCCTGGGGTAGGGGGGGACGAGCAGTACTTC
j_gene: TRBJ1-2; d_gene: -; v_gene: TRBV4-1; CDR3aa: CASSQDWGGIGYTF; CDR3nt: TGCGCCAGCAGCCAAGATTGGGGGGGCATTGGCTACACCTTC
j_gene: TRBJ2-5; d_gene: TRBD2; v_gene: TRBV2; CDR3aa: CASRIGTSGGGWGETQYF; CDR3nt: TGTGCCAGCAGGATTGGGACTAGCGGGGGAGGGTGGGGAGAGACCCAGTACTTC
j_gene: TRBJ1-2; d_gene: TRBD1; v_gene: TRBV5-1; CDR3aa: CASSSGDRSSNYGYTF; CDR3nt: TGCGCCAGCAGCTCAGGGGACAGGAGCTCTAACTATGGCTACACCTTC
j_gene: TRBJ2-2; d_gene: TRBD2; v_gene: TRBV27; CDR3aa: CASRPGLAGAGELFF; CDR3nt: TGTGCCAGCAGACCGGGACTAGCGGGAGCCGGGGAGCTGTTTTTT
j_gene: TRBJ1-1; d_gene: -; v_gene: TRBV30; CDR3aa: CAWSAGKGTEAFF; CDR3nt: TGTGCCTGGAGTGCAGGGAAAGGGACTGAAGCTTTCTTT
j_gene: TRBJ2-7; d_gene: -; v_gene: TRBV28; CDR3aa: CASTDTRSYEQYF; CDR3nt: TGTGCCAGCACCGACACACGCTCCTACGAGCAGTACTTC
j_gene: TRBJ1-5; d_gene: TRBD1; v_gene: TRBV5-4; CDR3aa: CASSSQGAGQPQHF; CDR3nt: TGTGCCAGCAGCTCACAGGGGGCTGGGCAGCCCCAGCATTTT